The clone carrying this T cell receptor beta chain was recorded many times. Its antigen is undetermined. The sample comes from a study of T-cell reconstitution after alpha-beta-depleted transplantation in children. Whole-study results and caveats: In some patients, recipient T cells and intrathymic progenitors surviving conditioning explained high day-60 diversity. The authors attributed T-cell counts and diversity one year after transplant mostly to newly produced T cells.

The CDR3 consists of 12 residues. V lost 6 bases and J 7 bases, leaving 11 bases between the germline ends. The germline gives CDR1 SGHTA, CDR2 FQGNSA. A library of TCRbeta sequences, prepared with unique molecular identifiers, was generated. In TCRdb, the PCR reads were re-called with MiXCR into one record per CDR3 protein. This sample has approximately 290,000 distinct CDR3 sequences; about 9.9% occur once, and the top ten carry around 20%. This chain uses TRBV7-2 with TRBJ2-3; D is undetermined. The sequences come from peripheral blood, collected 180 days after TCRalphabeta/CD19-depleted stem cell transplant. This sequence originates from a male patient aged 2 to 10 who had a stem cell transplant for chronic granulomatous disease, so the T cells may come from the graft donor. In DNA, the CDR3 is TGTGCCAGCAGTTTTGACGAGAATACGCAGTATTTT. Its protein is CASSFDENTQYF.